There are a few counts of the clone carrying this T cell receptor (beta chain). The target antigen is unknown. TCRdb re-called the reads through MiXCR, storing one row per CDR3 protein. The sample holds a few hundred thousand distinct CDR3 sequences; just under 40% are singletons and the top ten take around 48%. This record belongs to a study of T cell repertoires in cytomegalovirus infection. Looking at the study overall: HLA-B-restricted CMV epitopes that are well studied, plus recently identified HLA-C-restricted ones, were used by the study. Shared public TCR beta signatures pointed to both CMV infection and a matching HLA type.

General study results and limits: Summed frequency of public TCR beta families distinguished CMV carriers with the relevant HLA. CMV-specific TCR beta clonotypes restricted by HLA-C dominated the ex vivo response.

The receptor was isolated from a human donor in good health (CMV status not recorded). Some clones in this sample may be carry-over from other donors' samples. Sequenced here: cultured PBMCs, sampled from culture after CMV antigen stimulation.

The CDR3 region has the DNA TGTGCCAGCAGCCAGGGGAGTGACGGGGAGCTGTTTTTT. This encodes CASSQGSDGELFF. This sequence joins TRBV11-3 and TRBJ2-2, with D tentatively TRBD1 (6 bases). The germline V gene encodes CDR1 SGHNT and CDR2 YENEEA. V was trimmed by 5 bases and J by 7 bases, leaving 11 bases between them. CDR3 length: 13 residues. The complete variable domain, with remaining parts taken from reference TRBV11-3 and TRBJ2-2, reads EAGVVQSPRYKIIEKKQPVAFWCNPISGHNTLYWYLQNLGQGPELLIRYENEEAVDDSQLPKDRFSAERLKGVDSTLKIQPAELGDSAVYLCASSQGSDGELFFGEGSRLTVL.